The 29 T cell receptor beta chains below were found in one sample sequenced in a study of blood T cell repertoires in COVID-19. Measured with immunoSEQ multiplex PCR; TCRdb has only the in-frame clones, and not every one. The sample lists 70,000 to 85,000 clones; around nine tenths were seen once. Sequences were obtained from peripheral blood. The receptor set was obtained from a man between 65 and 85 years old with active or convalescent COVID-19.

This clone is a singleton in its sample. The CDR3: CASSQGPAGFSYEQYF. The DNA for the CDR3 is TGTGCCAGCAGCCAAGGTCCTGCGGGGTTCTCCTACGAGCAGTACTTC. The chain uses TRBV3-1 (or the pseudogene TRBV3-2) and TRBJ2-7; D might be TRBD2 (6 bases). V lost 1 base and J 0 bases, leaving 13 bases between the germline ends. Germline CDR1 LGHDT, CDR2 YNNKEL (reference sequence). This CDR3 region has 16 residues.

The CDR3 region is CASSREGTGGGEQFF. The CDR3 bases are TGTGCCAGCAGTCGCGAGGGGACAGGGGGCGGTGAGCAGTTCTTC. The rearrangement links TRBV28 to TRBJ2-1; 12 bases line up with TRBD1. CDR1 is MDHEN and CDR2 is SYDVKM in the germline V gene. The CDR3 extends over 15 amino acids. Unmatched junction bases numbered 8, after V lost 5 bases and J lost 9 bases.

The rearrangement links TRBV28 to TRBJ1-2; unclear D gene. CDR3 length: 12 residues. Germline assignment: CDR1 MDHEN and CDR2 SYDVKM. V shed 5 bases and J shed 0 bases, with 4 bases lying between them. The CDR3 loop is CASSNTNYGYTF. As DNA, the CDR3 is TGTGCCAGCAGTAACACTAACTATGGCTACACCTTC.

This chain uses TRBV3-1 (or the pseudogene TRBV3-2) with TRBJ2-3, with no clear D. The germline CDR1 and CDR2 sequences are LGHDT and YNNKEL (reference sequence). The CDR3 totals 15 residues. Trimming removed 4 bases from V and 0 bases from J, with 11 bases in between. Written as DNA, the CDR3 is TGTGCCAGCAGCCCGCGGCCTACTAGCACAGATACGCAGTATTTT. This translates into CASSPRPTSTDTQYF.

The chain combines TRBV19 with TRBJ1-1, with 7 bases aligning to TRBD1. Germline loops: CDR1 LNHDA, CDR2 SQIVND (reference sequence). V shed 6 bases and J 5 bases; nucleotides not matched to a gene: 9. The CDR3 consists of 14 residues. The CDR3 DNA sequence: TGTGCCAGTAGAATAAACAGGGGTGGGACTGAAGCTTTCTTT. Protein sequence: CASRINRGGTEAFF.

In its sample, this clone was seen once. The chain's CDR3 is CSARHPVTQYF. CDR3 DNA: TGCAGTGCTAGACACCCGGTTACGCAGTATTTT. The chain has TRBV20-1 and TRBJ2-3; D gene unclear. CDR1 and CDR2 from the germline V gene are DFQATT and SNEGSKA (reference sequence). Trimming left V 2 bases short and J 8 bases short, with 8 bases between. The CDR3 totals 11 residues.

The J gene is TRBJ1-1, the V gene TRBV6-6, with D hard to call. Trimming left V 2 bases short and J 6 bases short, with 4 bases between. CDR1 MNHNY and CDR2 SVGAGI come from the germline V gene (reference sequence). This CDR3 comprises 11 residues. DNA of the CDR3: TGTGCCAGCAGTTACGACTCTGAAGCTTTCTTT. Its protein is CASSYDSEAFF.

This chain uses TRBV6-5 with TRBJ1-4; 9 nucleotides agree with TRBD1. The CDR3 contains 15 residues. Germline V gene sequence: CDR1 MNHEY, CDR2 SVGAGI. Trimming cost V 1 base and J 8 bases; bases outside gene matches: 5. The CDR3 DNA reads TGTGCCAGCAGTTACTTGCCGGGACAGGGAGAAAAACTGTTTTTT. Its translation: CASSYLPGQGEKLFF.

The chain employs TRBV5-1 and TRBJ1-3; TRBD1 matches at 7 bases. The CDR3 is made up of 14 amino acids. From germline, CDR1 is SGHRS and CDR2 YFSETQ. V dropped 4 bases and J dropped 4; count of bases not matched to a gene: 5. CDR3 loop: CASSAGQPGNTIYF. For the CDR3, the DNA is TGCGCCAGCAGCGCGGGACAGCCCGGAAACACCATATATTTT.

This clone was detected only once. CDR3: CASTPGQPFPEQFF. DNA for the CDR3: TGTGCCAGCACCCCGGGACAGCCATTCCCTGAGCAGTTCTTC. The rearrangement links TRBV28 to TRBJ2-1; TRBD1 matches 7 bases. The J segment lost 9 bases and the V segment lost 7 bases, leaving 12 bases of the junction unmatched. There are 14 residues in the CDR3. The germline gives CDR1 MDHEN, CDR2 SYDVKM.

The chain links TRBV12-3 or TRBV12-4 to TRBJ1-1, with D maybe TRBD1 (6 bases). Deletions cut 2 bases from V and 3 bases from J, with 7 bases between. The CDR3 consists of 13 residues. This CDR3 reads CASSLRQDTEAFF. The CDR3 DNA is TGTGCCAGCAGTTTAAGACAGGACACTGAAGCTTTCTTT.

This chain links TRBV19 with TRBJ2-2; possibly TRBD2 for D (7 bases). The CDR3 runs 15 residues. The V gene's germline CDR1 is LNHDA and CDR2 SQIVND (reference sequence). V was cut by 5 bases and J by 5 bases, with 15 bases left in between. CDR3 in amino acids: CASSPLGGGTGELFF. The DNA for the CDR3 is TGTGCCAGTAGTCCATTGGGAGGGGGGACCGGGGAGCTGTTTTTT.

The rearrangement links TRBV24-1 to TRBJ2-1; D is ambiguous. The CDR3 runs 16 residues. The germline V and J ends were trimmed by 1 base and 8 bases, with 17 bases remaining between them. Germline CDR1 reads KGHDR; CDR2 reads SFDVKD. The CDR3 sequence is CATSDLTETPWDEQFF. CDR3 DNA sequence: TGTGCCACCAGTGATTTAACAGAGACCCCCTGGGATGAGCAGTTCTTC.

This clone has just one count. The chain has TRBV7-9 and TRBJ1-1; TRBD1 might be the D (6 bases). The CDR3 contains 13 residues. Germline V gene lookup returns CDR1 SEHNR and CDR2 FQNEAQ (reference sequence). V lost 5 bases, J lost 7 bases, and 14 bases lay in between. The CDR3 reads CASSPRRGNEAFF. The CDR3 DNA reads TGTGCCAGCAGCCCCCGCAGGGGTAATGAAGCTTTCTTT.

This clone was observed a handful of times. The chain couples TRBV27 to TRBJ1-1; 8 positions match TRBD1. The junction had 12 bases not matched to a gene; V was cut back by 1 base and J by 2 bases. This CDR3 comprises 18 residues. From germline, CDR1 is MNHEY and CDR2 SMNVEV (reference sequence). The CDR3 loop is CASSLLFPTGVSNTEAFF. CDR3 nucleotide sequence: TGTGCCAGCAGTTTATTGTTCCCGACAGGGGTGTCCAACACTGAAGCTTTCTTT.

The genes are TRBV5-1 and TRBJ1-2; D remains ambiguous. The V and J ends lost 1 base and 4 bases respectively, with 8 bases between them. CDR3 size: 13 residues. CDR1 SGHRS and CDR2 YFSETQ come from the germline V gene. The chain's CDR3 is CASSLTPSYGYTF. CDR3 DNA sequence: TGCGCCAGCAGCTTGACTCCTAGCTATGGCTACACCTTC.

The genes are TRBV19 and TRBJ1-2; TRBD1 matches at 9 bases. From germline, CDR1 is LNHDA and CDR2 SQIVND (reference sequence). V lost 9 bases, J lost 8 bases, and 7 bases stayed unmatched. The CDR3 runs 12 residues. This CDR3 is CASRDRALGYTF. The CDR3 DNA reads TGTGCCAGCCGGGACAGGGCATTGGGCTACACCTTC.

This clone appeared a single time. The chain combines TRBV7-7 with TRBJ2-7; the match to TRBD2 covers 8 bases. The CDR3 is made up of 17 amino acids. Germline loops: CDR1 SSHAT, CDR2 FNYEAQ (reference sequence). Trimming took 3 bases from V and 0 from J; bases not matched to a gene: 10. The CDR3 loop is CASSFLPRGGSSYEQYF. CDR3 nucleotide sequence: TGTGCCAGCAGCTTCCTCCCTCGGGGGGGGAGCTCCTACGAGCAGTACTTC. Drawing the rest from reference TRBV7-7 and TRBJ2-7, the complete variable domain is GAGVSQSPRYKVTKRGQDVTLRCDPISSHATLYWYQQALGQGPEFLTYFNYEAQPDKSGLPSDRFSAERPEGSISTLTIQRTEQRDSAMYRCASSFLPRGGSSYEQYFGPGTRLTVT.

The chain has TRBV12-3 or TRBV12-4 and TRBJ1-1, with D perhaps TRBD1 (6 bases). V lost 5 bases and J lost 6, with 13 bases in between. The CDR3 contains 13 residues. The DNA of the CDR3 is TGTGCCAGCAGTACAACAGGGAGACCTGAAGCTTTCTTT. Translation gives CASSTTGRPEAFF.

This sequence joins TRBV28 and TRBJ2-1, with D possibly matching TRBD2 (6 bases). This CDR3 spans 15 amino acids. V was clipped by 7 bases and J by 4 bases, with 17 bases between them. Per germline, CDR1 MDHEN and CDR2 SYDVKM. The CDR3 is CASTLEGGRYNEQFF. The CDR3 DNA follows: TGTGCCAGCACCCTTGAGGGAGGTCGGTACAATGAGCAGTTCTTC.

The chain joins TRBV3-1 (or the pseudogene TRBV3-2) to TRBJ2-4, with TRBD1 identical over 10 bases. Germline V gene data show CDR1 as LGHDT and CDR2 as YNNKEL (reference sequence). The J segment lost 5 bases and the V segment lost 8 bases, leaving 9 bases of the junction unmatched. The CDR3 has 15 residues. CDR3 nucleotide sequence: TGTGCCAGCGGGAAGACAGGGGGCAACGAAAACATTCAGTACTTC. This codes for CASGKTGGNENIQYF.

This clone was found once. The CDR3 region is CATRGHRENEKLFF. The DNA for the CDR3 is TGTGCCACCAGGGGGCACAGGGAGAATGAAAAACTGTTTTTT. The V and J genes are TRBV15 and TRBJ1-4, with D possibly TRBD1 on 6 matching bases. The CDR3 totals 14 residues. Germline lookup yields CDR1 LNHNV and CDR2 YYDKDF (reference sequence). The V end was cut by 6 bases, the J end by 5 bases, with 13 bases between.

The rearrangement uses TRBV30 and TRBJ1-1; D gene ambiguous. Looked up from germline, CDR1 is GTSNPN and CDR2 is SVGIG (reference sequence). Deletions cut 5 bases from V and 7 bases from J, with 14 bases between. The CDR3 is 12 amino acids. The DNA of the CDR3 is TGTGCCTGGGGACGAGCAGGCCATGAAGCTTTCTTT. Its translation: CAWGRAGHEAFF.

The chain is built from TRBV6-5 and TRBJ1-1; 8 nucleotides line up with TRBD1. This CDR3 comprises 14 residues. The V gene end was trimmed by 2 bases and the J gene end by 8 bases; junction bases not matched to a gene: 7. The V gene's germline CDR1 is MNHEY and CDR2 SVGAGI. The DNA of the CDR3 is TGTGCCAGCAGTTACCACCTGACAGGGGTGGAAGCTTTCTTT. Translation gives CASSYHLTGVEAFF.

V and J are TRBV15 and TRBJ2-3; 7 nucleotides line up with TRBD2. Germline assignment: CDR1 LNHNV and CDR2 YYDKDF (reference sequence). Trimming removed 0 bases from V and 1 base from J; junction bases left unmatched: 1. The CDR3 extends over 15 amino acids. This CDR3 is CATSREGGGTDTQYF. CDR3 nucleotide sequence: TGTGCCACCAGCAGAGAGGGGGGGGGCACAGATACGCAGTATTTT.

The chain couples TRBV12-2 to TRBJ2-5; no DNA check was done on the table's D call, TRBD1. TRBV12-2 is a pseudogene. The CDR3 runs 16 residues. In nucleotides, the CDR3 is TGTGCAAGTCGCTCTGGACAGGGGATAGGGCAAGAGACCCAGTACTTC. It yields the protein CASRSGQGIGQETQYF.

The chain links TRBV15 to TRBJ2-7; D perhaps matches TRBD1 (6 bases). CDR1 and CDR2 from the germline V gene are LNHNV and YYDKDF (reference sequence). Deletions cut 0 bases from V and 5 bases from J, with 8 bases between. CDR3 length: 13 amino acids. CDR3 DNA sequence: TGTGCCACCAGCAGAGACAGGGGCCACGAGCAGTACTTC. It yields the protein CATSRDRGHEQYF. Full variable domain (outside the CDR3, taken from reference TRBV15 and TRBJ2-7): DAMVIQNPRYQVTQFGKPVTLSCSQTLNHNVMYWYQQKSSQAPKLLFHYYDKDFNNEADTPDNFQSRRPNTSFCFLDIRSPGLGDTAMYLCATSRDRGHEQYFGPGTRLTVT.

V usage is TRBV5-1 and J usage is TRBJ1-3, with 11 bases matching TRBD1. Germline CDR1 is SGHRS and CDR2 is YFSETQ. V was pared by 2 bases and J by 0 bases, with 10 bases of the junction left unmatched. The CDR3 totals 19 residues. As DNA, the CDR3 is TGCGCCAGCAGCTTCCTTTTTTCCGGGACAGGGGGCTCTGGAAACACCATATATTTT. It yields the protein CASSFLFSGTGGSGNTIYF. Full variable domain (missing parts from reference TRBV5-1 and TRBJ1-3): KAGVTQTPRYLIKTRGQQVTLSCSPISGHRSVSWYQQTPGQGLQFLFEYFSETQRNKGNFPGRFSGRQFSNSRSEMNVSTLELGDSALYLCASSFLFSGTGGSGNTIYFGEGSWLTVV.

V is TRBV7-2 and J is TRBJ2-1; 7 nucleotides agree with TRBD2. The length of the CDR3 is 15 residues. V shed 1 base, J shed 4 bases, and the junction held 4 bases outside the gene matches. Germline V lookup: CDR1 SGHTA, CDR2 FQGNSA. The CDR3 reads CASSLVSGAYNEQFF. In nucleotides, the CDR3 is TGTGCCAGCAGCTTAGTGAGCGGGGCTTACAATGAGCAGTTCTTC. Full variable domain (outside the CDR3, taken from reference TRBV7-2 and TRBJ2-1): GAGVSQSPSNKVTEKGKDVELRCDPISGHTALYWYRQSLGQGLEFLIYFQGNSAPDKSGLPSDRFSAERTGGSVSTLTIQRTQQEDSAVYLCASSLVSGAYNEQFFGPGTRLTVL.